These T cell receptor beta chains were read from a single sample in a study of shared clonotypes between healthy human individuals. Profiling relied on immunoSEQ multiplex PCR, and the TCRdb table lists in-frame clones only, not all of them. This table holds about 2.4 million clones, over 85% found once. What was sequenced was naive CD4+ T cells from PBMCs. These receptors originate from a man aged 18 to 30 in good health. Some clones in this sample may be carry-over from other donors' samples. CDR3s include the opening cysteine and the closing phenylalanine or tryptophan. D genes are given only for firm matches. The size field is filled for only some rows; it gives once, few, many or a size class.

NA	NA	TRBJ1-2	TRBV29-1	TGCAGCGTTGAAGATCACGGGGGCATGGGCTACACCTTC	CSVEDHGGMGYTF
NA	NA	TRBJ1-5	TRBV7-2	TGTGCCAGCAGCCCCCTGGGCTACAATCAGCCCCAGCATTTT	CASSPLGYNQPQHF
NA	NA	TRBJ2-3	TRBV11-1	TGTGCCAGCAGCTTTCCCCGGACTACTGAAGGCGATACGCAGTATTTT	CASSFPRTTEGDTQYF
TRBD1	NA	TRBJ2-5	TRBV6-1	TGTGCCAGCACCCACAGGGGCCAAGAGACCCAGTACTTC	CASTHRGQETQYF
NA	NA	TRBJ2-7	TRBV27	TGTGCCAGCAGTTTTCGTAGAGGTATCTCCTACGAGCAGTACTTC	CASSFRRGISYEQYF
NA	NA	TRBJ1-1	TRBV7-2	TGTGCCAGCAGCTTGCACCCTACGGGGACTGAAGCTTTCTTT	CASSLHPTGTEAFF
TRBD2	NA	TRBJ2-3	TRBV9	TGTGCCAGCAGCTTTAGCGGGGGCACAGATACGCAGTATTTT	CASSFSGGTDTQYF
NA	NA	TRBJ1-5	TRBV28	TGTGCCAGCAGGTCACAAAACAGGGTTGATCAGCCCCAGCATTTT	CASRSQNRVDQPQHF
NA	NA	TRBJ2-7	TRBV5-4	TGTGCCAGCAGCTCCGGAGCACCACCAGCTTACGGGCAGTACTTC	CASSSGAPPAYGQYF
NA	NA	TRBJ1-2	TRBV20-1	TGCAGTGTTCAGAGGGACTATGGCTACACCTTC	CSVQRDYGYTF
TRBD1	NA	TRBJ1-4	TRBV28	TGTGCCAGCAGTTTCCGGACAGGGGCCGAAAAACTGTTTTTT	CASSFRTGAEKLFF
TRBD1	NA	TRBJ1-2	TRBV2	TGTGCCAGCAGCTCCGGGACAGGGAACTATGGCTACACCTTC	CASSSGTGNYGYTF
NA	NA	TRBJ2-2	TRBV6-5	TGTGCCAGCAGTCGGGGCCGGACCTTTACCGGGGAGCTGTTTTTT	CASSRGRTFTGELFF
NA	NA	TRBJ2-1	TRBV4-2	TGTGCCAGCTGTCCGGGACTCCCTGGCAATGAGCAGTTCTTC	CASCPGLPGNEQFF
TRBD1	NA	TRBJ2-4	TRBV28	TGTGATGTCCGGGACAGGGACCCTAAAAACATTCAGTACTTC	CDVRDRDPKNIQYF
NA	NA	TRBJ1-2	TRBV28	TGTGCCAGCAGTCCGCCGGGAGGGGCGCATTATGGCTACACCTTC	CASSPPGGAHYGYTF
TRBD2	once	TRBJ2-3	TRBV28	TGTGCCAGCAGTTTTCAGGGACGGCTAGCGGGTTTCGGGGATACGCAGTATTTT	CASSFQGRLAGFGDTQYF
TRBD2	NA	TRBJ2-1	TRBV2	TGTGCCAGCAGTGAGGTGGGAGGGTTTTTACGGTTCTTC	CASSEVGGFLRFF
NA	NA	TRBJ2-5	TRBV5-4	TGTGCCAGCAGCCCCGAAGGGACCGACGGTCAAGAGACCCAGTACTTC	CASSPEGTDGQETQYF
TRBD1	NA	TRBJ1-2	TRBV28	TGTGCCAGCAGCCGGGGCCCGGACAGGATTAACTATGGCTACACCTTC	CASSRGPDRINYGYTF
NA	NA	TRBJ1-2	TRBV7-9	TGTGCCAGCAGCTTAAGCATAGGCCCCTACACCTTC	CASSLSIGPYTF
NA	NA	TRBJ1-1	TRBV18	TGTGCCAGCTCACCCAGCGTGGGTGGGCAGGGATCGAACACTGAAGCTTTCTTT	CASSPSVGGQGSNTEAFF
NA	NA	TRBJ2-5	TRBV6-5	TGTGCCAGCAGTTACTCGAAGTCCCGAGGGAAAGAGACCCAGTACTTC	CASSYSKSRGKETQYF
TRBD1	NA	TRBJ1-1	TRBV4-1	TGCGCCAGCAGCCCATCAGGGGGCGCGAGGAACACTGAAGCTTTCTTT	CASSPSGGARNTEAFF
NA	NA	TRBJ2-1	TRBV19	TGTGCCAGTAGTACCGCGACAGTTTACAATGAGCAGTTCTTC	CASSTATVYNEQFF
TRBD1	NA	TRBJ2-5	TRBV7-3	TGTGCCAGCAGCTCGACAGGGGAAGAGACCCAGTACTTC	CASSSTGEETQYF
TRBD2	NA	TRBJ2-1	TRBV4-1	TGCGCCAGCAGCCACCCGTTAGCGGGAGGAAGGGTCTTC	CASSHPLAGGRVF
NA	NA	TRBJ2-7	TRBV6-5	TGTGCCAGCAGTGTTCGACCGGACCGCGAGCAGTACTTC	CASSVRPDREQYF
TRBD1	NA	TRBJ2-5	TRBV5-6	TGTGCCAGCAGCCCAGGGACAGAAGAGACCCAGTACTTC	CASSPGTEETQYF
NA	NA	TRBJ1-5	TRBV2	TGTGCCGGGGCGGGGGGCCGCAATCAGCCCCAGCATTTT	CAGAGGRNQPQHF
NA	NA	TRBJ1-4	TRBV11-2	TGTGCCAGCAGCTTAGGAACTGAAAAACTGTTTTTT	CASSLGTEKLFF
TRBD1	NA	TRBJ2-1	TRBV4-1	TGCGCCAGCAGCCCAACCTTCGGGACAGGGAGTTTCCACAATGAGCAGTTCTTC	CASSPTFGTGSFHNEQFF
TRBD1	once	TRBJ2-7	TRBV28	TGTGCCAGCAGTTTATCGGGGACAGGGGTCTTATCCTACGAGCAGTACTTC	CASSLSGTGVLSYEQYF
NA	NA	TRBJ1-2	TRBV19	TGTGCCAGTAGTCCCTCGGGAGCTAACTATGGCTACACCTTC	CASSPSGANYGYTF
NA	NA	TRBJ1-4	TRBV19	TGTGCCAGTAGTCGAATGGTGGCTAATGAAAAACTGTTTTTT	CASSRMVANEKLFF
NA	NA	TRBJ1-5	TRBV28	TGTGCCAGCAGTTTAGTGCGCAATCAGCCCCAGCATTTT	CASSLVRNQPQHF
NA	NA	TRBJ2-1	TRBV7-2	TGTGCCAGCAGCTCCCTAGCGAGCTCCTACAATGAGCAGTTCTTC	CASSSLASSYNEQFF
NA	NA	TRBJ1-1	TRBV18	TGTGCCAGCTCATCCAGGGGCGGGGACACTGAAGCTTTCTTT	CASSSRGGDTEAFF
TRBD2	NA	TRBJ2-1	TRBV19	TGTGCCAGTATGGGGTCTAGCGGGAGGGCTGCCTACAATGAGCAGTTCTTC	CASMGSSGRAAYNEQFF
NA	NA	TRBJ1-1	TRBV6-6	TGTGCCAGCAGTTACTCCTCCCAGTTGATTGAAGCTTTCTTT	CASSYSSQLIEAFF
NA	NA	TRBJ1-3	TRBV28	TGTGCCAGCAGTTTAGGACGGAATTCTGGAAACACCATATATTTT	CASSLGRNSGNTIYF
NA	once	TRBJ1-1	TRBV5-1	TGCGCCAGCAGCTTGACACCCATGAACACTGAAGCTTTCTTT	CASSLTPMNTEAFF